Here is one T cell receptor beta chain with its context. This entry is derived from a study of memory CD4+ T cells and cytomegalovirus serostatus. The sort gate was single viable CD3+CD4+CD8-CD45RO+ cells for memory CD4+ T cells. Profiled with immunoSEQ multiplex PCR; TCRdb holds only in-frame clones, not every one. The table lists about 96,000 clones, under 90% of them singletons. The CDR3 sequence is 14 residues long. V lost 5 bases to trimming and J lost 5 bases, with 14 bases between them. Germline V lookup: CDR1 SEHNR, CDR2 FQNEAQ (reference sequence). The sequencing sample was made of memory CD4+ T cells from blood. This receptor was taken from an adult in good health and CMV-seropositive. This chain connects TRBV7-9 to TRBJ2-3, with no clear D. The CDR3 DNA reads as TGTGCCAGCAGCCCCTTAGGGCTTGGAGATACGCAGTATTTT. It is translated as CASSPLGLGDTQYF.